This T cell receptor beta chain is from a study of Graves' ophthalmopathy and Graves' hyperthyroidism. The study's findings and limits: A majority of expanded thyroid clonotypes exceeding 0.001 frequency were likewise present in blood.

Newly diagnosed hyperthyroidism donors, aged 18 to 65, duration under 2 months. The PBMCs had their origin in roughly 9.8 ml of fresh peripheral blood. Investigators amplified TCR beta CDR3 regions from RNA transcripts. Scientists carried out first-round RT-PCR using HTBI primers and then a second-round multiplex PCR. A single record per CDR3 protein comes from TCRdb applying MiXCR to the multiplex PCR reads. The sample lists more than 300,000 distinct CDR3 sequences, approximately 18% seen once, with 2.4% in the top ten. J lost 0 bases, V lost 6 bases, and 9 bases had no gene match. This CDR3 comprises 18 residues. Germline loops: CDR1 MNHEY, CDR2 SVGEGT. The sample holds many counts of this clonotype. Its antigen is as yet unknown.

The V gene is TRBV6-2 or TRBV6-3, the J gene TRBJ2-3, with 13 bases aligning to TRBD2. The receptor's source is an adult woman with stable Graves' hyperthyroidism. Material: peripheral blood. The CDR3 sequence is CASRQEGTSGDSTDTQYF. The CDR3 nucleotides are TGTGCCAGCAGACAGGAAGGGACTAGCGGGGATAGCACAGATACGCAGTATTTT.